The clone carrying this T cell receptor beta chain has a single count. What it recognizes is unknown. The data stem from a study of T-cell memory formation after mild COVID-19. The study's findings and limits: The finding that pre-infection memory included some responding clones suggested that cross-reactive memory joined.

CDR1 is SEHNR, CDR2 FQNEAQ, per germline (reference sequence). Trimming removed 6 bases from V and 5 bases from J; junction bases left unmatched: 12. There are 15 residues in the CDR3. The authors produced TCR alpha and TCR beta cDNA libraries with sample barcodes and UMIs by 5'RACE using constant-segment primers. TCRdb called the 5' RACE reads again in MiXCR, with one record for every CDR3 protein. The sample consists of 150,000 or so distinct CDR3 sequences, more than 12% of them appearing once. The V gene is TRBV7-9, the J gene TRBJ2-7; 8 bases align to TRBD2. The sequenced sample was PBMCs or a T cell subset sorted from them (not recorded which). The source of this sequence is an adult woman who had mild COVID-19 (a few samples of this study predate the infection). Cell type and time point are not known. The DNA for the CDR3 is TGTGCCAGCAGACTGACCCGGGGGGGCTACGACGAGCAGTACTTC. Translation gives CASRLTRGGYDEQYF.